This T cell receptor (beta chain) was identified in a study of CD8+ T cells in alopecia areata. To note about this clone: Its target is unknown.

Study-wide findings and caveats: Sequencing of scalp tissue also captures the resident alphabeta T cells of normal skin. Researchers reported that TCR sharing among patients proved less clear than in mice, possibly HLA-linked. Relative to normal scalp, lesional scalp, especially alopecia totalis/universalis, showed higher clonality.

A FACSAria was used to sort CD4+ and CD8+ T cells. These cells came from PBMCs. Following RNA extraction, reverse transcription yielded cDNA that acted as the sequencing template. Repertoires were generated with immunoSEQ multiplex PCR, while TCRdb's copy carries only in-frame clones and drops some. The sample contains 200,000 to 250,000 clones, roughly three fifths of which appear only once. The TCR originated in a human donor in good health. Sequenced material: CD8+ T cells sorted from blood.

The CDR3 reads CASSGVQGAEAFF. The CDR3, as DNA: TGTGCCAGCAGCGGCGTACAGGGGGCTGAAGCTTTCTTT. The rearrangement uses TRBV9 and TRBJ1-1; TRBD1 matches at 8 bases. The CDR3 covers 13 residues. Per germline, CDR1 SGDLS and CDR2 YYNGEE. V was clipped by 3 bases and J by 6 bases; unmatched bases: 4.